This T cell receptor beta chain is from a study of blood T cells in healthy people across ages. Study-level findings and limits: Estimates drawn from one million T cells were deemed to understate diversity. In these data, TCR beta diversity tracked strongly with naive T cell percentage.

Sample-barcoded 5' priming and a J-beta primer mix drove a second PCR of 7 to 11 cycles. Template switching added a 12-random-nucleotide identifier to every cDNA molecule. TCRdb re-called the 5' RACE reads through MiXCR, storing one row per CDR3 protein. The sample has some 940,000 distinct CDR3 sequences, about 28% seen once. This clonotype was counted only a few times. The antigen is not known. Per germline, CDR1 SEHNR and CDR2 FQNEAQ (reference sequence). There are 16 residues in the CDR3. V lost 4 bases and J 4 bases, leaving 17 bases between the germline ends. These records were also assigned to another study, of T cells of mothers and their children.

The rearrangement joins TRBV7-9 to TRBJ2-1, with D perhaps matching TRBD1 (5 bases). Input material: blood. The source is a woman between 40 and 55 years old in good health. The DNA of the CDR3 is TGTGCCAGCAGCTCTTACGACAGTGGAAGGTACAATGAGCAGTTCTTC. Amino acids: CASSSYDSGRYNEQFF. Based on the CDR3 plus reference TRBV7-9 and TRBJ2-1, the full variable domain is DTGVSQNPRHKITKRGQNVTFRCDPISEHNRLYWYRQTLGQGPEFLTYFQNEAQLEKSRLLSDRFSAERPKGSFSTLEIQRTEQGDSAMYLCASSSYDSGRYNEQFFGPGTRLTVL.